Below, one TCR beta chain is given with its context. Produced via immunoSEQ multiplex PCR; TCRdb's table is partial and in-frame only. The sample holds 210,000 or so clones, about 89% seen once. This sample is drawn from a study of control samples from healthy donors and cancer patients. Germline CDR1 is SGHTA and CDR2 is FQGNSA. CDR3 length: 14 amino acids. With 3 bases removed from V and 5 bases from J, the gap between germline ends came to 13 bases. The receptor's source is a man aged 30 to 39 in good health. The chain uses TRBV7-2 and TRBJ1-1; D possibly corresponds to TRBD1 (5 bases). Sequencing used blood. CDR3 loop: CASSFWGGETEAFF. The CDR3 nucleotides are TGTGCCAGCAGCTTTTGGGGGGGGGAGACTGAAGCTTTCTTT.